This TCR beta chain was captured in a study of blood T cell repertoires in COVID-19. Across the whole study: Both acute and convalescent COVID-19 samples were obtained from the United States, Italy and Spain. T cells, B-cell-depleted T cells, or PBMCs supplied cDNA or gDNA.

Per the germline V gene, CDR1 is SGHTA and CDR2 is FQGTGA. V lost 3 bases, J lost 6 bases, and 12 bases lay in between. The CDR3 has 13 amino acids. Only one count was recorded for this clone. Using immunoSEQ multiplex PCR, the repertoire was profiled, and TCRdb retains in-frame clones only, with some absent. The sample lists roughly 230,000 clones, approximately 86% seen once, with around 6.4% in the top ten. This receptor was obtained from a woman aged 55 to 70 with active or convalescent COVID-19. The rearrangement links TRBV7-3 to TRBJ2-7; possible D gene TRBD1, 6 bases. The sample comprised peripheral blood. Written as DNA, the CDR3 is TGTGCCAGCAGCTTTAACAGGGTTGCCGAGCAGTACTTC. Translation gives CASSFNRVAEQYF.